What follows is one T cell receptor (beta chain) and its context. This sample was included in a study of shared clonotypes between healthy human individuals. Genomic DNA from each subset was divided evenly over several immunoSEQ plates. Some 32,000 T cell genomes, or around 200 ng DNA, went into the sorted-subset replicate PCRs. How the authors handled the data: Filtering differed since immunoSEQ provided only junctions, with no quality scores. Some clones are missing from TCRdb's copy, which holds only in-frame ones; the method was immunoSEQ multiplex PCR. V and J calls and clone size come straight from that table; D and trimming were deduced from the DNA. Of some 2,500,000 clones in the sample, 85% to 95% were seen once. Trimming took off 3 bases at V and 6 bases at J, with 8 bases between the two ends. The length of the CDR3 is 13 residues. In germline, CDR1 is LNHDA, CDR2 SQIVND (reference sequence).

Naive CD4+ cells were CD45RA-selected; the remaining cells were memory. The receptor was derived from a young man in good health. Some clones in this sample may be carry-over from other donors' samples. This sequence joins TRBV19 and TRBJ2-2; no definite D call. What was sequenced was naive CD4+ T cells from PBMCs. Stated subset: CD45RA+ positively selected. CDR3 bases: TGTGCCAGTAGTATTTCTAGTCCCGGGGAGCTGTTTTTT. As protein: CASSISSPGELFF.